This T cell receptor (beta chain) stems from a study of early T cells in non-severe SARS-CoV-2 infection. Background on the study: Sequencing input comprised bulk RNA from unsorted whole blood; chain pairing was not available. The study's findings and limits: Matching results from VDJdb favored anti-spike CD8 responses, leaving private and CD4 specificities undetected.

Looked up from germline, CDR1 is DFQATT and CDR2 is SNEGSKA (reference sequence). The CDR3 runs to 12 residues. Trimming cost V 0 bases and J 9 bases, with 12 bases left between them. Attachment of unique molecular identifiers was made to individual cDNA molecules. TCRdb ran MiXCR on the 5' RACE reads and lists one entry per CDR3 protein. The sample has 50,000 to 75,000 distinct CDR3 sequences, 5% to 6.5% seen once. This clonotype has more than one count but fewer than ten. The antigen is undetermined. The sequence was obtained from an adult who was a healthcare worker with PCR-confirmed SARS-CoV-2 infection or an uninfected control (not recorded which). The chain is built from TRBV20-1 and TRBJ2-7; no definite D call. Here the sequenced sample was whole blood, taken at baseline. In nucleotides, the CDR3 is TGCAGTGCTAGAGACAGTAGCCGTCTGCAGTACTTC. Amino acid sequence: CSARDSSRLQYF.